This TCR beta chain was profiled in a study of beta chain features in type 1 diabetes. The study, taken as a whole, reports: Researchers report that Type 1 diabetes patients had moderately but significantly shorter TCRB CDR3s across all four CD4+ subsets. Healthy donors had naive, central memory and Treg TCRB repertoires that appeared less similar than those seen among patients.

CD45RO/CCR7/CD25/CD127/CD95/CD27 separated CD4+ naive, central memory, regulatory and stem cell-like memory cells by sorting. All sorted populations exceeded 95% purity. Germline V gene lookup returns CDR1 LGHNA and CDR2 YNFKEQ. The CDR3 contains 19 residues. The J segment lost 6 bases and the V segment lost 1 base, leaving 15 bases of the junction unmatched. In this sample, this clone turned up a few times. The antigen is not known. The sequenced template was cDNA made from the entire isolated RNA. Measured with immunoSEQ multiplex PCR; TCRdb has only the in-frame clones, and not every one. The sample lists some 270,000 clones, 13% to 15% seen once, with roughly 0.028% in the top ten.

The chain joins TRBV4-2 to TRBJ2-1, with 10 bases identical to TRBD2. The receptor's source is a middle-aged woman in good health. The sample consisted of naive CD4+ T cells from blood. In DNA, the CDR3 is TGTGCCAGCAGCCAAGTTTCGAGCGGGGGGGCCGTCTCCAGCAATGAGCAGTTCTTC. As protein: CASSQVSSGGAVSSNEQFF.